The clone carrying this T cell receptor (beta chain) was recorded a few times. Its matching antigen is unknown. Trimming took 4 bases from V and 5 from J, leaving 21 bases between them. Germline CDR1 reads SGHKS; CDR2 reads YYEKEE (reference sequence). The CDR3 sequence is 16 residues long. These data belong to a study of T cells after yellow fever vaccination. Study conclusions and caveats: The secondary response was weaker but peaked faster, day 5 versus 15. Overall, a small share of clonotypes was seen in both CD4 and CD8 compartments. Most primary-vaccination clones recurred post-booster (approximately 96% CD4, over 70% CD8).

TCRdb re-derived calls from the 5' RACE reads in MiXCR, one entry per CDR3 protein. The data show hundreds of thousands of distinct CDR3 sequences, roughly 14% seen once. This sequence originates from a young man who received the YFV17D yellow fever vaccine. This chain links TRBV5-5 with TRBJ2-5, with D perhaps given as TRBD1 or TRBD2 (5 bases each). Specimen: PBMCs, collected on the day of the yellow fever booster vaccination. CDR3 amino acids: CASSLVLGEFGETQYF. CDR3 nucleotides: TGTGCCAGCAGCCTGGTACTAGGGGAGTTCGGGGAGACCCAGTACTTC.